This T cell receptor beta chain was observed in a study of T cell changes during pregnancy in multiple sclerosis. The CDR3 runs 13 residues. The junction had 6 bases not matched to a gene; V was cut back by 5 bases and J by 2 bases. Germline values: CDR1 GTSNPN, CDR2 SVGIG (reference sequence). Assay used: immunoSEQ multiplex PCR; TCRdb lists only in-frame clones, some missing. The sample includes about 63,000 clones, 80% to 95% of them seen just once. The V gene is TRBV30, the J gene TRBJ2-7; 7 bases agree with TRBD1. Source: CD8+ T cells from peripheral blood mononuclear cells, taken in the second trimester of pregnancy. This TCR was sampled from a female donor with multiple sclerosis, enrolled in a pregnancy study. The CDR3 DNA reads TGTGCCTGGGGGGACAGTCCTGCCTACGAGCAGTACTTC. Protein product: CAWGDSPAYEQYF.